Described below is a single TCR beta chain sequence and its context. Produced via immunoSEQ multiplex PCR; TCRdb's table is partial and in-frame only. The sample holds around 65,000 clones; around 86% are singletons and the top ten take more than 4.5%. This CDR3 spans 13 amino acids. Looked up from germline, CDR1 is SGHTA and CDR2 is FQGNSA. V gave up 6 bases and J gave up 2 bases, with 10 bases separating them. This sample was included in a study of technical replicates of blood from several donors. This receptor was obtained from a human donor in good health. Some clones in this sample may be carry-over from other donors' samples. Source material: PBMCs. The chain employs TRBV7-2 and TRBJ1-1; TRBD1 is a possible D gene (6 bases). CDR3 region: CASRQGKNTEAFF. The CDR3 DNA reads TGTGCCAGCAGGCAGGGGAAAAACACTGAAGCTTTCTTT.